Given below is one TCR beta chain in context. Its target is not known. This CDR3 is 13 amino acids long. CDR1 MNHNS and CDR2 SASEGT come from the germline V gene. V lost 7 bases to trimming and J lost 7 bases; unmatched junction nucleotides: 6. Once obtained from cultured CD4+ T cells, the DNA was sequenced using the Oncomine TCR Beta short-read assay. From the PCR reads, TCRdb called clonotypes with MiXCR, one entry per CDR3 protein. The table lists approximately 15,000 distinct CDR3 sequences, 78% of them singletons. The treatment is: roughly 10-day PBMC culture with coronavirus spike peptide pools or control peptides (ViraFEST assay). This specimen belongs to a study of vaccination and CD4 T cells after COVID-19. Turning to the study itself: Comprising six males and four females, the convalescent participants counted two Hispanic individuals among them. General observations from the study: Rising from about 20 to 38, the median of SARS-CoV-2-reactive clonotypes did not change significantly.

This chain connects TRBV6-1 to TRBJ1-5, with TRBD1 matching over 8 bases. Sequencing was performed on CD4+ T cells from blood, cultured in vitro, taken after SARS-CoV-2 vaccination. This TCR was sampled from a human donor who received a COVID-19 vaccine. The CDR3 protein is CASNTGGRQPQHF. The CDR3 DNA reads as TGTGCCAGCAATACAGGGGGTCGGCAGCCCCAGCATTTT.